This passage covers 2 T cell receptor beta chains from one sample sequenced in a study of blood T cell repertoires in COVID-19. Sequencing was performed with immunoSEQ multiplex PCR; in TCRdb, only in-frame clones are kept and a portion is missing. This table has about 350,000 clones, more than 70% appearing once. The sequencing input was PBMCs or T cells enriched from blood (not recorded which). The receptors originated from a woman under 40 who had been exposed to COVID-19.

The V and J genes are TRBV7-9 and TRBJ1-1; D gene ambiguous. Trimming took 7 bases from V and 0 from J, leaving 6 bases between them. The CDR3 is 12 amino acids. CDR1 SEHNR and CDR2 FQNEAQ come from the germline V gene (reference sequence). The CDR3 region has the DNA TGTGCCAGCACCCTTATGAACACTGAAGCTTTCTTT. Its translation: CASTLMNTEAFF.

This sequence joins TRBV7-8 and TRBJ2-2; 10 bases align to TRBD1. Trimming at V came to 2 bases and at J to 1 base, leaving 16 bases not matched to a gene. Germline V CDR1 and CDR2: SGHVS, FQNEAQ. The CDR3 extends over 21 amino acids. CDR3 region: CASSLRPWDRGFGRNTGELFF. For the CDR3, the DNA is TGTGCCAGCAGCTTAAGACCGTGGGACAGGGGATTTGGGAGGAACACCGGGGAGCTGTTTTTT.